This entry lists 15 T cell receptor beta chains sequenced from one sample in a study of T cells expressing NK-cell markers. TCRdb re-called the 5' RACE reads and shows each CDR3 protein once, DNA omitted. The sample features about 260,000 distinct CDR3 sequences, with about 0.39% in its top ten. The source material was blood T cells: a sorted CD56 or NKG2C T cell subset, CD4+ or CD8+ T cells, or bulk PBMC T cells (not recorded which). These receptors all stem from a man younger than 35 in good health.

This chain uses TRBV7-2 with TRBJ1-1. The CDR3 spans 14 residues. CDR1 and CDR2 (germline): SGHTA, FQGNSA. CDR3 region: CASSLAREVPEAFF.

This chain joins TRBV12-2 and TRBJ1-1. TRBV12-2 is flagged as a pseudogene. The CDR3 length is 11 residues. This CDR3 reads CASRLRSEAFF.

The genes are TRBV12-3 or TRBV12-4 and TRBJ1-1; TCRdb's D gene call, TRBD1, goes unchecked for lack of DNA. The CDR3 is 15 residues long. CDR3 residues: CASANGQGKGTEAFF.

The chain employs TRBV12-3 or TRBV12-4 and TRBJ1-2. The CDR3 is made up of 15 amino acids. The CDR3 reads CASSLGRPSNYGYTF.

This chain links TRBV6-5 with TRBJ2-6. The CDR3 length is 17 residues. The germline V gene has CDR1 MNHEY and CDR2 SVGAGI. CDR3 in amino acids: CASSFPTGFSGANVLTF.

The chain joins TRBV19 to TRBJ2-3. Germline CDR1 reads LNHDA; CDR2 reads SQIVND (reference sequence). The CDR3 spans 12 residues. CDR3 sequence: CASSNRGYTQYF.

J is TRBJ2-7 and V is TRBV19; TCRdb reports TRBD2, a call that lacks DNA to check it against. This CDR3 has 13 amino acids. Germline lookup yields CDR1 LNHDA and CDR2 SQIVND (reference sequence). This CDR3 reads CASSIPGRYEQYF.

The gene calls are TRBV10-3 and TRBJ2-4; as DNA is missing, the TRBD1 call by TCRdb cannot be tested. From germline, CDR1 is ENHRY and CDR2 SYGVKD. The CDR3 has 15 residues. The CDR3 protein is CAISDTGAPKNIQYF.

V usage is TRBV7-9 and J usage is TRBJ2-3; no DNA is available, so the TRBD1 call from TCRdb remains unchecked. Germline V gene data show CDR1 as SEHNR and CDR2 as FQNEAQ (reference sequence). CDR3 length: 16 residues. The CDR3 sequence: CASSSTTRDGRDTQYF.

This chain links TRBV6-1 with TRBJ2-1; TCRdb calls TRBD2, which cannot be checked without DNA. Germline V gene sequence: CDR1 MNHNS, CDR2 SASEGT. CDR3 length: 15 residues. CDR3 amino acids: CASSETASPYNEQFF.

This rearrangement joins TRBV10-3 to TRBJ2-6. This CDR3 region has 13 residues. CDR1 ENHRY and CDR2 SYGVKD come from the germline V gene. This chain's CDR3 is CAIRGTGANVLTF.

The chain joins TRBV12-3 or TRBV12-4 to TRBJ2-2; TCRdb's assignment of TRBD1 cannot be checked, as there is no DNA. CDR3 length: 13 residues. CDR3 protein: CASSHSTGGELFF.

This chain uses TRBV12-3 or TRBV12-4 with TRBJ1-2. The CDR3 runs to 13 residues. Here the CDR3 reads CASSPRHIYGYTF.

The chain uses TRBV12-3 or TRBV12-4 and TRBJ1-5; lacking DNA, the TRBD1 call made by TCRdb goes unchecked. The CDR3 contains 14 residues. CDR3 region: CASSLRLTVQPQHF.

The rearrangement links TRBV12-2 to TRBJ1-1. TRBV12-2 is an annotated pseudogene. The CDR3 is made up of 13 amino acids. The CDR3 loop reads CASRLEDDTEAFF.